The entry below gives a single T cell receptor beta chain sequence along with its context. Its target is not known. This CDR3 contains 14 residues. Germline V gives CDR1 SGHRS, CDR2 YFSETQ. The V and J ends lost 3 bases and 8 bases, in that order; junction bases with no gene match: 8. This specimen belongs to a study of cytomegalovirus exposure and HLA in healthy donors. The overall study: The roughly 120 validation repertoires, a later analysis reported, used the same platform as the 600 to 850 repertoires from the first cohort.

It was the approximately 120-subject validation cohort, separate from the approximately 680-subject first cohort, to which the donors belonged. Study-wide results and limits: A few CMV-associated chains were confirmed in vitro to be specific for CMV antigens. The authors listed some 150 TCR beta chains as cytomegalovirus-associated.

The method was immunoSEQ multiplex PCR; TCRdb's version includes in-frame clones alone and lacks a portion of them. Here the sample spans about 180,000 clones, 85% being singletons. Input material: PBMCs. The chain joins TRBV5-1 to TRBJ1-2, with TRBD1 matching over 9 bases. This TCR came from a man aged 18 to 30 in good health and CMV-seropositive. CDR3: CASSSGQGNSGYTF. The CDR3 region has the DNA TGCGCCAGCAGCTCTGGACAGGGGAACTCGGGCTACACCTTC. The full variable domain, completed using reference TRBV5-1 and TRBJ1-2, is KAGVTQTPRYLIKTRGQQVTLSCSPISGHRSVSWYQQTPGQGLQFLFEYFSETQRNKGNFPGRFSGRQFSNSRSEMNVSTLELGDSALYLCASSSGQGNSGYTFGSGTRLTVV.